This TCR beta chain derives from a study of blood T cell repertoires in COVID-19. Study as a whole: PBMCs, B-cell-depleted T cells, or T cells were the source of the cDNA or gDNA that made up the material.

The length of the CDR3 is 14 residues. Germline V gene sequence: CDR1 SGHTA, CDR2 FQGNSA. V gave up 5 bases and J gave up 2 bases, with 12 bases separating them. Original analysis: Reference gene primer amplification gave estimated nucleated cell counts. Sequencing used immunoSEQ multiplex PCR; TCRdb keeps in-frame clones, though not all of them. V, J and clone size are those of that table, while D and trimming were read from the DNA. The sample holds over 90,000 clones, approximately 80% seen once. V gene TRBV7-2 combines with J gene TRBJ2-5; perhaps TRBD2 as D (5 bases). The clonotype was recovered from a human donor in a cohort sampled during active COVID-19. Sequenced material: peripheral blood. CDR3 loop: CASSPPSIQETQYF. For the CDR3, the DNA is TGTGCCAGCAGCCCGCCTAGCATACAAGAGACCCAGTACTTC.